This T cell receptor beta chain was recovered during a study of blood T cell repertoires in COVID-19. Study-level information: Samples representing acute and convalescent COVID-19 were sourced from the United States, Italy and Spain. PBMCs, B-cell-depleted T cells, or T cells were the source of the cDNA or gDNA that made up the material.

Original processing methods: Nucleated cell counts were estimated from reference gene primer amplification. Sequencing was performed with immunoSEQ multiplex PCR; in TCRdb, only in-frame clones are kept and a portion is missing. From that table come the V and J calls and clone size; the DNA was used to work out D and trimming. The sample consists of fewer than 200,000 clones, approximately 86% of them appearing once. V shed 4 bases and J 15 bases; nucleotides not matched to a gene: 10. This CDR3 spans 12 amino acids. Germline loops: CDR1 GTSNPN, CDR2 SVGIG (reference sequence). Sequenced input: peripheral blood. The genes are TRBV30 and TRBJ2-1; 9 bases match TRBD1. This sequence was found in a woman aged 60 to 75 who had recovered from COVID-19. CDR3 sequence reads: CAWTQGALSRFF. The CDR3 bases are TGTGCCTGGACACAGGGGGCCCTCTCAAGGTTCTTC.